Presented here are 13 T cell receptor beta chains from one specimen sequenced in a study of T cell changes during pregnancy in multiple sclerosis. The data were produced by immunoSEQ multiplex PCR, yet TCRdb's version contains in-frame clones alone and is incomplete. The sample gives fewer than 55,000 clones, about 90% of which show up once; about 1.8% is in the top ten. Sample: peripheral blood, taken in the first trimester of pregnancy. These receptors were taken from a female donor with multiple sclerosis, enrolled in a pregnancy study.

The DNA of the CDR3 is TGTGCCAGCCGGACAGGGGCCTACAATGAGCAGTTCTTC. Its protein is CASRTGAYNEQFF. The rearrangement joins TRBV6-5 to TRBJ2-1; the match to TRBD1 covers 9 bases. The CDR3 loop spans 13 amino acids. With V trimmed by 8 bases and J by 2 bases, 1 base remained unmatched. The germline gives CDR1 MNHEY, CDR2 SVGAGI.

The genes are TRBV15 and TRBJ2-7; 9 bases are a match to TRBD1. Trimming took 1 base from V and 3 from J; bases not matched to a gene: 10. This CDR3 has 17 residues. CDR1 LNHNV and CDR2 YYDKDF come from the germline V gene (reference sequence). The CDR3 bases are TGTGCCACCAGCAGAGGCCTCCCGACAGGGGGGGGCTACGAGCAGTACTTC. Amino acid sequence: CATSRGLPTGGGYEQYF.

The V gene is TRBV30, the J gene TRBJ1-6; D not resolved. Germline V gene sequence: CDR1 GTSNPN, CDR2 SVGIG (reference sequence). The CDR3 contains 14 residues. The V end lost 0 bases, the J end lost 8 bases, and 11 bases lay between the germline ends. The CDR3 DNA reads TGTGCCTGGAGTGTACCGGGGTATGATTCACCCCTCCACTTT. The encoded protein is CAWSVPGYDSPLHF.

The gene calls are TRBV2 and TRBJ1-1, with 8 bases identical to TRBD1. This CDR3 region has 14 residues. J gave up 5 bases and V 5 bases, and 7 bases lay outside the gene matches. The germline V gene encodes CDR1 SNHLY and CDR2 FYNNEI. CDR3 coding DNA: TGTGCCAGCAGTCGAGTTTACAGGGGGACTGAAGCTTTCTTT. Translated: CASSRVYRGTEAFF.

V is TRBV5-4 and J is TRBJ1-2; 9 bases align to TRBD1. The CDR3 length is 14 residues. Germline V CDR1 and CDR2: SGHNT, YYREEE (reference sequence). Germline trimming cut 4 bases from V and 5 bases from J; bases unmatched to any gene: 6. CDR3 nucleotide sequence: TGTGCCAGCAGCCCTAGACAGGGGGTATATGGCTACACCTTC. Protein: CASSPRQGVYGYTF.

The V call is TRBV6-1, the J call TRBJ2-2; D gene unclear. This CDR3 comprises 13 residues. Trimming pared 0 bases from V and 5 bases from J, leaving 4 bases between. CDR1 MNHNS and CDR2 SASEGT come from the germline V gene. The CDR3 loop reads CASSEARTGELFF. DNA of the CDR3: TGTGCCAGCAGTGAAGCCAGGACCGGGGAGCTGTTTTTT.

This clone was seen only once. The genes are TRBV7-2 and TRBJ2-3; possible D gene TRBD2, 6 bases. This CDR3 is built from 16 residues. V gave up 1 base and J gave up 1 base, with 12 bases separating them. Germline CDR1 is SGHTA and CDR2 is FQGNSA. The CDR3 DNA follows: TGTGCCAGCAGCTTAGGGAGGGGTAGCGGCACAGATACGCAGTATTTT. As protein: CASSLGRGSGTDTQYF.

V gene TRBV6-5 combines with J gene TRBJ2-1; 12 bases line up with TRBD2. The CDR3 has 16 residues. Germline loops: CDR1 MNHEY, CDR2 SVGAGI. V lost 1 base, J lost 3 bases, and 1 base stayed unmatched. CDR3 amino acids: CASSYLGLAGYNEQFF. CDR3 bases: TGTGCCAGCAGTTACTTGGGACTAGCGGGCTACAATGAGCAGTTCTTC.

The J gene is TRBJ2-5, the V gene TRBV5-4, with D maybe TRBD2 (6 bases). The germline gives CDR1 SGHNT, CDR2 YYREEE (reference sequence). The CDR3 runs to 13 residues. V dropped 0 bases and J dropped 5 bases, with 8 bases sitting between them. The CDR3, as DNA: TGTGCCAGCAGCTTGGGGGGGGTGGAGACCCAGTACTTC. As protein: CASSLGGVETQYF.

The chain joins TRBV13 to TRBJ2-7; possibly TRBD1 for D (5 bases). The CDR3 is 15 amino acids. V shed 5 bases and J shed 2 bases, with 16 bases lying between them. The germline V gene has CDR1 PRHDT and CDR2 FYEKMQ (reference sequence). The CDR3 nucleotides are TGTGCCAGCAGCGCCGATCAGGGTACCCCCTACGAGCAGTACTTC. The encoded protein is CASSADQGTPYEQYF.

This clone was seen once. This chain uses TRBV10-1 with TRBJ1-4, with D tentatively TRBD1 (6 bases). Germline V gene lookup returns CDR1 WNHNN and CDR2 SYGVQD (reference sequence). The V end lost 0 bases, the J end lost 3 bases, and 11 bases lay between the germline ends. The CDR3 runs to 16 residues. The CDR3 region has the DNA TGCGCCAGCAGTGAGTCCCGGGGGGGCTCTAATGAAAAACTGTTTTTT. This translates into CASSESRGGSNEKLFF.

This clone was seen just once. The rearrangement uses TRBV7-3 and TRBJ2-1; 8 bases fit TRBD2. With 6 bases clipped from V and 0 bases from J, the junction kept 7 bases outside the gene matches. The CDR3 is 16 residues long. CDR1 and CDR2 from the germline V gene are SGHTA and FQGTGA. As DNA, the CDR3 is TGTGCCAGCAGTCGAAACCGGGGGGGCTCCTACAATGAGCAGTTCTTC. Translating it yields CASSRNRGGSYNEQFF.

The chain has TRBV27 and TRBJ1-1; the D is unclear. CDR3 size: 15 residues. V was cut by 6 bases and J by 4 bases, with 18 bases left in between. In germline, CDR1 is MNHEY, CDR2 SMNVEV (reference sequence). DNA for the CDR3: TGTGCCAGCAGCCCCTCGGAGTTAGATTTCACTGAAGCTTTCTTT. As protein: CASSPSELDFTEAFF.